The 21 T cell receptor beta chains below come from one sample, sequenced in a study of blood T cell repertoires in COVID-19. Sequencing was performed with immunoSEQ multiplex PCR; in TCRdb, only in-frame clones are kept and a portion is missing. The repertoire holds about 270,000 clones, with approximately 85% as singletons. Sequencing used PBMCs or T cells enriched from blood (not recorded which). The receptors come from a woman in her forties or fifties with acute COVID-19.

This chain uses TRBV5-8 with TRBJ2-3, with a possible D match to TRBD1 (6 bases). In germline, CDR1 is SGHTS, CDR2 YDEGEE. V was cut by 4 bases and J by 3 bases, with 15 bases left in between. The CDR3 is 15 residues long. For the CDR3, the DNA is TGTGCCAGCAGCCTTGGGGGCCTTGGGACAGATACGCAGTATTTT. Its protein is CASSLGGLGTDTQYF.

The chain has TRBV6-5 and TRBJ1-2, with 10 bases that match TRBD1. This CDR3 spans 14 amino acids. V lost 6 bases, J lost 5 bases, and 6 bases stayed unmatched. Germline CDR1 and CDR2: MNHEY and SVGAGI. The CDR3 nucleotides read TGTGCCAGCAGAGGGACAGGGGTTACTTATGGCTACACCTTC. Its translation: CASRGTGVTYGYTF.

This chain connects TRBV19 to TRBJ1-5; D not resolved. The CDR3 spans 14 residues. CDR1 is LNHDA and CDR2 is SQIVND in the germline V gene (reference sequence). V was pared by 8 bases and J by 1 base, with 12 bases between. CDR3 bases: TGTGCCAGTTCCCTAGCGGCGAGCAATCAGCCCCAGCATTTT. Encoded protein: CASSLAASNQPQHF.

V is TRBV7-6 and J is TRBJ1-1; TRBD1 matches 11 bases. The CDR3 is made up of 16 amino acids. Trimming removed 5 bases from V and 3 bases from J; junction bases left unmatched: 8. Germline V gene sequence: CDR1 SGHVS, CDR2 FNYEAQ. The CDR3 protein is CASSLTGQGDDTEAFF. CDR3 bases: TGTGCCAGCAGCCTAACGGGACAGGGGGACGACACTGAAGCTTTCTTT.

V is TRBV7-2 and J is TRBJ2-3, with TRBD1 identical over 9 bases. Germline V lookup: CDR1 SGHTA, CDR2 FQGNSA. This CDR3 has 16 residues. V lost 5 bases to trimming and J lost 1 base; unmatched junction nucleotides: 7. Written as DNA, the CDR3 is TGTGCCAGCAGCCTAGGACAGGGGCGAGGCACAGATACGCAGTATTTT. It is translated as CASSLGQGRGTDTQYF.

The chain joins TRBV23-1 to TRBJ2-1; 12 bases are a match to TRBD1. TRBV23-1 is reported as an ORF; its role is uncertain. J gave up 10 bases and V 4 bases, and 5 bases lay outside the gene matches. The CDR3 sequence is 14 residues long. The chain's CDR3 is CASSRGQGAGEQFF. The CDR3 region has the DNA TGCGCCAGCAGTCGGGGACAGGGGGCAGGGGAGCAGTTCTTC.

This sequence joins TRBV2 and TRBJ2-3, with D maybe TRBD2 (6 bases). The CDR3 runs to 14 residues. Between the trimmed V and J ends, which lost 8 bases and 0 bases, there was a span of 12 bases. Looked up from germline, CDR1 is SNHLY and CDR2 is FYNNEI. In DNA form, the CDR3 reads TGTGCCAGCGGGGGGTTACATAGCACAGATACGCAGTATTTT. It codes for CASGGLHSTDTQYF.

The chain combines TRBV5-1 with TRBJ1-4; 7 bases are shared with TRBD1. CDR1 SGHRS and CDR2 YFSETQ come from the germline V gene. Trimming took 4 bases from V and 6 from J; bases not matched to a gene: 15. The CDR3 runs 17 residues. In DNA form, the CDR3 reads TGCGCCAGCAGCCAATCTTTAGGGGGCGAAATGGATGAAAAACTGTTTTTT. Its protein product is CASSQSLGGEMDEKLFF. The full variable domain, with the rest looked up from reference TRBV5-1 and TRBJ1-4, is KAGVTQTPRYLIKTRGQQVTLSCSPISGHRSVSWYQQTPGQGLQFLFEYFSETQRNKGNFPGRFSGRQFSNSRSEMNVSTLELGDSALYLCASSQSLGGEMDEKLFFGSGTQLSVL.

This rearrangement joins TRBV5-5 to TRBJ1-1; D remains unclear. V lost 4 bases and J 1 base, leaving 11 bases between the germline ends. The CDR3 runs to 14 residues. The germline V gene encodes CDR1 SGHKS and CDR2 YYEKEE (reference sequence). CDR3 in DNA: TGTGCCAGCAGCCTTAGCTTTTCGAACACTGAAGCTTTCTTT. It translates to CASSLSFSNTEAFF.

The CDR3 DNA reads as TGTGCCAGCAGCTCCCGGGACAGGGGCGACACCGGGGAGCTGTTTTTT. It translates to CASSSRDRGDTGELFF. The chain recombines TRBV11-1 with TRBJ2-2; the match to TRBD1 covers 10 bases. The germline CDR1 and CDR2 sequences are SGHAT and FQDESV (reference sequence). This CDR3 has 16 amino acids. With 4 bases clipped from V and 3 bases from J, the junction kept 5 bases outside the gene matches.

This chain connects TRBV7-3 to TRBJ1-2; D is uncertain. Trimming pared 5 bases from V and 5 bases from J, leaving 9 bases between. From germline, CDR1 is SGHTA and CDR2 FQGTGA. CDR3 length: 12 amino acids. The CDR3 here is CASSAGGYGYTF. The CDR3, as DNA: TGTGCCAGCAGCGCCGGCGGGTATGGCTACACCTTC.

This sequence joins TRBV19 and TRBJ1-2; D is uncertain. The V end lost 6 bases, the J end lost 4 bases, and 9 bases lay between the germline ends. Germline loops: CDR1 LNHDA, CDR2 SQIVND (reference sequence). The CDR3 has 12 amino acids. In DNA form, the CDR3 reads TGTGCCAGTAGAACCGGGATCTATGGCTACACCTTC. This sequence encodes CASRTGIYGYTF.

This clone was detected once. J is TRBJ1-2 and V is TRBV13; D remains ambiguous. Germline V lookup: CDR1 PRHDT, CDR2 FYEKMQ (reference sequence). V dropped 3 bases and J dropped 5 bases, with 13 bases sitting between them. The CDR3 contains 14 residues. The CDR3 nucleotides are TGTGCCAGCAGCTTCGACCGGGAGGGTTATGGCTACACCTTC. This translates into CASSFDREGYGYTF.

CDR3 protein: CASSYVNTEAFF. The CDR3 DNA is TGTGCCAGCAGTTATGTGAACACTGAAGCTTTCTTT. This chain uses TRBV5-6 with TRBJ1-1; the D is unclear. The CDR3 covers 12 residues. Trimming shortened V by 5 bases and J by 0 bases, and 5 bases separated the two germline ends. Germline V gene sequence: CDR1 SGHDT, CDR2 YYEEEE. The entire variable domain, with the rest obtained from reference TRBV5-6 and TRBJ1-1, is as follows: DAGVTQSPTHLIKTRGQQVTLRCSPKSGHDTVSWYQQALGQGPQFIFQYYEEEERQRGNFPDRFSGHQFPNYSSELNVNALLLGDSALYLCASSYVNTEAFFGQGTRLTVV.

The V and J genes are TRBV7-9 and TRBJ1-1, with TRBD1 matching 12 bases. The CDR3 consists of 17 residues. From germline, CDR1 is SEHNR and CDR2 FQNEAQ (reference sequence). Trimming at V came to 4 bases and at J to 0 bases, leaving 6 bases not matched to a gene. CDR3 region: CASSSGQGALVNTEAFF. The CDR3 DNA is TGTGCCAGCAGCTCGGGACAGGGGGCTTTGGTGAACACTGAAGCTTTCTTT.

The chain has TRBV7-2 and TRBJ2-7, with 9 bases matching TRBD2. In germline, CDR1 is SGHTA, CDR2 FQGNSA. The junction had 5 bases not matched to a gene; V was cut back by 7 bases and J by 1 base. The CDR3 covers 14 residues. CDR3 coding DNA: TGTGCCAGCACCTTTAGCGGGGGATCCTACGAGCAGTACTTC. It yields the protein CASTFSGGSYEQYF.

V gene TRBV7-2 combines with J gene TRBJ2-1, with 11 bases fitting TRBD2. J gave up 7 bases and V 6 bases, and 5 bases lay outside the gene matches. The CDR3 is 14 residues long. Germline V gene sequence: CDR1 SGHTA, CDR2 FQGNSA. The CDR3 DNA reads TGTGCCAGCAGGTTTAGCGGGGGGGCGAATGAGCAGTTCTTC. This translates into CASRFSGGANEQFF.

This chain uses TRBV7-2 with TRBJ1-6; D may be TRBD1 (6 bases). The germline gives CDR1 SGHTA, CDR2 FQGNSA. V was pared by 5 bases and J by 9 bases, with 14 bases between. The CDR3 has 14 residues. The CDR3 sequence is CASSADRRISPLHF. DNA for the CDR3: TGTGCCAGCAGCGCTGACAGGAGGATTTCACCCCTCCACTTT.

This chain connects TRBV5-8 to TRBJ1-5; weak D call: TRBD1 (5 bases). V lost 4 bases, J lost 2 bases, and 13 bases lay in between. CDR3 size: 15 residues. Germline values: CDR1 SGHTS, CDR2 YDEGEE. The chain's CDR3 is CASSPGVSGNQPQHF. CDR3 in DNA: TGTGCCAGCAGCCCGGGGGTCTCTGGCAATCAGCCCCAGCATTTT.

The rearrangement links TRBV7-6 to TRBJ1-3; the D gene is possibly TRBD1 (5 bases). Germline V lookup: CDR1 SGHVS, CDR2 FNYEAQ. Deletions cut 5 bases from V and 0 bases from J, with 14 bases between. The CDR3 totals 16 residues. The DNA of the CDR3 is TGTGCCAGCAGCCCCTCGACCACAGGCTCTGGAAACACCATATATTTT. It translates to CASSPSTTGSGNTIYF.

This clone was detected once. The CDR3 region has the DNA TGTGCCAGTAGTATGGGGGGAGAGACCCAGTACTTC. It translates to CASSMGGETQYF. The V gene is TRBV19, the J gene TRBJ2-5, with a weak D call TRBD2 (6 bases). Trimming stripped 3 bases from V and 4 bases from J, with 6 bases between. The germline gives CDR1 LNHDA, CDR2 SQIVND (reference sequence). CDR3 size: 12 residues.